Below, one T cell receptor beta chain is given with its context. Its antigen is as yet unknown. V was cut by 1 base and J by 4 bases, with 5 bases left in between. CDR1 is SGHTA, CDR2 FQGTGA, per germline. The CDR3 is 13 residues long. Expressed TCRB transcripts were sequenced because the isolated RNA had all been reverse transcribed beforehand. The repertoire was sequenced with immunoSEQ multiplex PCR; TCRdb's copy has only in-frame clones and lacks some. Of hundreds of thousands of clones listed, around an eighth are singletons. The data stem from a study of beta chain features in type 1 diabetes. Study-wide points: Across all four CD4+ subsets, people with type 1 diabetes showed modestly shorter TCRB CDR3s.

Sequenced input: naive CD4+ T cells from blood. V usage is TRBV7-3 and J usage is TRBJ2-1, with D unresolved. The clonotype comes from a man in his late teens or twenties with type 1 diabetes. CDR3 protein: CASSLKSYNEQFF. The CDR3 DNA reads as TGTGCCAGCAGCTTAAAGTCATACAATGAGCAGTTCTTC. The entire variable domain, with the rest obtained from reference TRBV7-3 and TRBJ2-1, is as follows: GAGVSQTPSNKVTEKGKYVELRCDPISGHTALYWYRQSLGQGPEFLIYFQGTGAADDSGLPNDRFFAVRPEGSVSTLKIQRTERGDSAVYLCASSLKSYNEQFFGPGTRLTVL.